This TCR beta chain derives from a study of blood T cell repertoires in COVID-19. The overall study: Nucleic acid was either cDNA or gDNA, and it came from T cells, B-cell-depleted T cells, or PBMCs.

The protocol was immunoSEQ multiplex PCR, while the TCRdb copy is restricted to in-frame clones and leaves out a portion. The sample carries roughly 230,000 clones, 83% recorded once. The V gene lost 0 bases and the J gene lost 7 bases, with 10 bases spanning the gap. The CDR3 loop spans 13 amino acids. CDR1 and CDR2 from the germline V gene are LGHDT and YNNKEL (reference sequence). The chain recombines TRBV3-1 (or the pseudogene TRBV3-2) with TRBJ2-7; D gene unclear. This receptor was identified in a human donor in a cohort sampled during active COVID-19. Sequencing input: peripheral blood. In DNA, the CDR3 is TGTGCCAGCAGCCAAGATCGGGTGAGGGAGCAGTACTTC. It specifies CASSQDRVREQYF.